One TCR beta chain is described in this entry. No antigen is known for it. V gave up 7 bases and J gave up 4 bases, with 17 bases separating them. This CDR3 contains 15 residues. These data are taken from a study of blood T cells in healthy people across ages. Study as a whole: Using template switching, researchers captured about one barcoded beta molecule for each two T cells.

The study, taken as a whole, reports: Not knowing donor CMV status may have confounded expanded clonotype changes. Higher diversity, along with more naive CD4+ cells, distinguished long-lived donors from aged donors. Per-million-T-cell TCR beta diversity fell roughly linearly with age.

Then a second PCR, running about 6 to 11 cycles, was carried out with a sample-barcoded 5' primer and a J-beta primer mix. A single record per CDR3 protein comes from TCRdb applying MiXCR to the 5' RACE reads. Among around 1,700,000 distinct CDR3 sequences listed, approximately 28% were seen once. The clonotype originates from a woman in her 30s in good health. The chain couples TRBV23-1 to TRBJ2-1; TRBD2 is a possible D gene (5 bases). Being an ORF, TRBV23-1 has a function that is uncertain. The sample consisted of blood. CDR3 protein: CASTSRRAEYNEQFF. The CDR3 coding sequence is TGCGCCAGCACCTCCAGGCGAGCGGAGTACAATGAGCAGTTCTTC.